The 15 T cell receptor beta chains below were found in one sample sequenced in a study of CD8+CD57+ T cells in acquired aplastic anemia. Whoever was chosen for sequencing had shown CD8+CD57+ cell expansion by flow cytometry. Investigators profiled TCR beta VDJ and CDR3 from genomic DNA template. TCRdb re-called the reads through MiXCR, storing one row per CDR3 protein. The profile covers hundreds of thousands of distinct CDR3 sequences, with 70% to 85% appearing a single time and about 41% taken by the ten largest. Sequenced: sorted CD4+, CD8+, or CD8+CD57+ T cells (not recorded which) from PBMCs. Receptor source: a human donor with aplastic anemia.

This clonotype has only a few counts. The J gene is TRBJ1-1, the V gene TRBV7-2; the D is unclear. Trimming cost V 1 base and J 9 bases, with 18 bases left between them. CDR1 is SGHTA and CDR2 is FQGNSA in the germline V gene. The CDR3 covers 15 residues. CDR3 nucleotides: TGTGCCAGCAGCTTAGATCTGACACGGAACACGCAAGCTTTCTTT. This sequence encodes CASSLDLTRNTQAFF.

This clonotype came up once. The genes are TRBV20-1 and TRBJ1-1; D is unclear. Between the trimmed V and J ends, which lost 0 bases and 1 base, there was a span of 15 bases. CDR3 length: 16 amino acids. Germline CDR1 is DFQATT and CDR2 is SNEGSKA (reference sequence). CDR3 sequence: CSARDSRRRKNTEAFF. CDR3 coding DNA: TGCAGTGCTAGAGATAGTAGGAGACGCAAGAACACTGAAGCTTTCTTT.

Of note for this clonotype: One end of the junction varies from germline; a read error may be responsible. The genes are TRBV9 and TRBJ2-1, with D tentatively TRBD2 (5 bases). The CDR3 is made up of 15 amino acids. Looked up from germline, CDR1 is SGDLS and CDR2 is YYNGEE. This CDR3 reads CASSVGSAGYQPQFF. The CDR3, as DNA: TGTGCCAGCAGTGTAGGTAGCGCAGGCTATCAGCCGCAGTTCTTC.

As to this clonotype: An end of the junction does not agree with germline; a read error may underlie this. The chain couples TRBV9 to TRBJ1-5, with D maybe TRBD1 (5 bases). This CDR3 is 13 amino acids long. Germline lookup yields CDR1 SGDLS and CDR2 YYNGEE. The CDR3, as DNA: TGCGCCAGCAGCCTTACAGGAAATCAGCCGCAGCATTTT. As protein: CASSLTGNQPQHF.

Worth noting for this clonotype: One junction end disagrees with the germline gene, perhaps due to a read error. CDR3 sequence: CASSLTGGANSGYTF. The CDR3 coding sequence is TGTGCCAGCAGCTTGACGGGGGGCGCCAACTCTGGCTATACCTTC. V and J are TRBV7-2 and TRBJ1-2, with D maybe TRBD1 (6 bases). Germline V gene data show CDR1 as SGHTA and CDR2 as FQGNSA. CDR3 size: 15 residues.

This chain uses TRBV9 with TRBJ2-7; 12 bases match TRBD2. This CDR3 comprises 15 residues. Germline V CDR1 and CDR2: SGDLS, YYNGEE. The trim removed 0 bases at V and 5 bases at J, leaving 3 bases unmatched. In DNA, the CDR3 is TGTGCCAGCAGCGTAGGTACTAGCGGGAGGAACGAGCAGTACGTC. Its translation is CASSVGTSGRNEQYV.

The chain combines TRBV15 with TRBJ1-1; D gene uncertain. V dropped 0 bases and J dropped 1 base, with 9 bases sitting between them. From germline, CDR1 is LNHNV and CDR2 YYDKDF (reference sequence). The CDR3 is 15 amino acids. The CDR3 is CATSREGSWNTEAFF. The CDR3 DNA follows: TGTGCCACCAGCAGAGAAGGGAGCTGGAACACTGAAGCTTTCTTT. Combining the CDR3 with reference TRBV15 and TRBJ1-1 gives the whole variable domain DAMVIQNPRYQVTQFGKPVTLSCSQTLNHNVMYWYQQKSSQAPKLLFHYYDKDFNNEADTPDNFQSRRPNTSFCFLDIRSPGLGDTAMYLCATSREGSWNTEAFFGQGTRLTVV.

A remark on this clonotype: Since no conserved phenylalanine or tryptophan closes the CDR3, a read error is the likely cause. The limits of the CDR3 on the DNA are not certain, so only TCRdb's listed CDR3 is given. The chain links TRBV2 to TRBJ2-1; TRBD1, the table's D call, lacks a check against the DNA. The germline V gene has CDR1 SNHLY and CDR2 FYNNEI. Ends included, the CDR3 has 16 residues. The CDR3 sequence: CASSESGARANVLTFG.

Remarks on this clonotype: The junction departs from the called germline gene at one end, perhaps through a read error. The CDR3 protein is CASGLGGRDTPYF. The CDR3 nucleotides read TGTGCCAGCGGGTTAGGGGGAAGAGATACGCCGTATTTT. The chain carries TRBV7-3 and TRBJ2-3, with D tentatively TRBD1 (6 bases). In germline, CDR1 is SGHTA, CDR2 FQGTGA. CDR3 length: 13 residues.

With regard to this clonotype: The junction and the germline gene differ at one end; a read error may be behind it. The CDR3 coding sequence is TGTGCCAGCGGCGACGGGGGCGAAGAAACGCTGTATTTT. Protein: CASGDGGEETLYF. The chain recombines TRBV2 with TRBJ1-4; D is perhaps TRBD1 (6 bases). Germline CDR1 and CDR2: SNHLY and FYNNEI. CDR3 length: 13 residues.

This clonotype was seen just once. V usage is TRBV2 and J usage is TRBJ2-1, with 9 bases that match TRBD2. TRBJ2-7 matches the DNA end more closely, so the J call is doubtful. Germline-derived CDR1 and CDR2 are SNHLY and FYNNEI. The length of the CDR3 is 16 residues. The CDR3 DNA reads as TGTGCCAGCAGTTATGAGGGAAGCGGGGGGAGCGATGAGCAGTACTTC. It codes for CASSYEGSGGSDEQYF.

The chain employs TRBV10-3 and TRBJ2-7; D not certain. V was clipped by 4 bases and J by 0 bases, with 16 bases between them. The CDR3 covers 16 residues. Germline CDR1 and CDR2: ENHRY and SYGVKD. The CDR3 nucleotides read TGTGCCATCAGTGGGTTTGCATCAAGGAGCTCCTACGAGCAGTACGTC. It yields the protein CAISGFASRSSYEQYV.

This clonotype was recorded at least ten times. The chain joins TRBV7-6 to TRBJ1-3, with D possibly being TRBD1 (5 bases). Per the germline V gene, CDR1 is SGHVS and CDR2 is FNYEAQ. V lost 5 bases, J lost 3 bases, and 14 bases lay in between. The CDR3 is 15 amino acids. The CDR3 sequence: CASSQGHNLGNTIYF. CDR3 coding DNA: TGTGCCAGCAGCCAAGGACATAACCTTGGAAACACCATATATTTT.

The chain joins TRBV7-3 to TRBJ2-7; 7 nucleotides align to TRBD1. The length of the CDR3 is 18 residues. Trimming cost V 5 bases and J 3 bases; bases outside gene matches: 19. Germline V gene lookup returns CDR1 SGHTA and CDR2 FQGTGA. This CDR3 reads CASSPPPGQRHEHYEQYV. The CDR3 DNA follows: TGTGCCAGCAGCCCCCCTCCGGGACAGAGACATGAACACTACGAGCAGTACGTC.

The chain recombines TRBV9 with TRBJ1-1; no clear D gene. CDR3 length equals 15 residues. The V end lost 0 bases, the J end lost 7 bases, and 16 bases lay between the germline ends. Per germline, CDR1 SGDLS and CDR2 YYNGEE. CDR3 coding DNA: TGTGCCAGCAGCGTAGAGCTAGATACGCAGAATGAAGCTTTCTTT. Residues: CASSVELDTQNEAFF.